The T cell receptor (beta chain) under discussion was sequenced for a study of T-cell memory formation after mild COVID-19. Overall study: TCR clusters largely stayed donor specific.

From the 5' RACE reads, TCRdb called clonotypes with MiXCR, one entry per CDR3 protein. In the table there are more than 300,000 distinct CDR3 sequences, 20% to 25% of which are singletons. Material: PBMCs or a T cell subset sorted from them (not recorded which). This clonotype originated in a man younger than 35 who had mild COVID-19 (a few samples of this study predate the infection). Cell type and time point are not known.

As DNA, the CDR3 is TGCGCCAGCAGCCAAGGGTTGGGACAGGGTCATGAAAAACTGTTTTTT. Its protein is CASSQGLGQGHEKLFF. The rearrangement links TRBV4-1 to TRBJ1-4, with 9 nucleotides matching TRBD1. Germline V lookup: CDR1 MGHRA, CDR2 YSYEKL. V shed 1 base, J shed 6 bases, and the junction held 6 bases outside the gene matches. This CDR3 region has 16 residues.